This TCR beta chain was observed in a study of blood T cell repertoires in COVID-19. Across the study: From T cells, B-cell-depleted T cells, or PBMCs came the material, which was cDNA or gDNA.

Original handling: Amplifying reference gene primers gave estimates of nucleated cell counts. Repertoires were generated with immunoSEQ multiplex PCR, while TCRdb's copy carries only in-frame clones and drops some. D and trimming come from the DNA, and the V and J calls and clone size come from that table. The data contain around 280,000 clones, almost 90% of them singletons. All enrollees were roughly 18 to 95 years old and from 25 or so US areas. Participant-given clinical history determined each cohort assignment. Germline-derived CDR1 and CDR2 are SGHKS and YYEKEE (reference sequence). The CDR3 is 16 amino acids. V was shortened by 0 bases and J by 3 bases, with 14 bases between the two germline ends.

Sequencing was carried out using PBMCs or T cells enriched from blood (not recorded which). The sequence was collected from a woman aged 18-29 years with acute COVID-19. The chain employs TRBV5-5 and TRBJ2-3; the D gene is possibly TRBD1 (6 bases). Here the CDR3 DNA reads TGTGCCAGCAGCTTGGGTGGTACAGGGTGGACAGATACGCAGTATTTT. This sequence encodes CASSLGGTGWTDTQYF.